This T cell receptor (beta chain) was found in a study of shared clonotypes between healthy human individuals. The study's findings and limits: Naive CD4 clonotypes overlapped across several donors at roughly 5.1%.

On this clone itself: What it binds is unknown.

The table came from immunoSEQ multiplex PCR; TCRdb's copy has only in-frame clones and leaves some out. The data contain 950,000 to 1,300,000 clones, about three quarters of them singletons. This CDR3 contains 14 residues. Input material: memory CD4+ T cells sorted from blood. The sample's subset: CD45RA-negative fraction. The V and J genes are TRBV21-1 and TRBJ2-1; TRBD1 reflects the table's D call only, with no check against the DNA. TRBV21-1 is noted as a pseudogene. This clonotype was obtained from a young man in good health. The CDR3 region has the DNA TGTGCCAGCAGCCCAGAAGGGGGCTACAATGAGCAGTTCTTC. It specifies CASSPEGGYNEQFF.